Detailed here is one TCR beta chain. This sample is drawn from a study of memory CD4+ T cells and cytomegalovirus serostatus. The CDR3 runs to 16 residues. Germline CDR1 reads SGHRS; CDR2 reads YFSETQ. With 4 bases removed from V and 8 bases from J, the gap between germline ends came to 21 bases. The sort gate was single viable CD3+CD4+CD8-CD45RO+ cells for memory CD4+ T cells. CD4+ T cells were isolated by positive magnetic selection. Using immunoSEQ multiplex PCR, the repertoire was profiled, and TCRdb retains in-frame clones only, with some absent. The data show tens of thousands of clones, with about 80% seen just once and about 1.5% held by the top ten.

The sequence derives from an adult in good health and CMV-seronegative. The sequenced sample consisted of memory CD4+ T cells from blood. The V and J genes are TRBV5-1 and TRBJ1-4; maybe TRBD1 (6 bases). The CDR3 region is CASSPNTQGIGEKLFF. CDR3 DNA sequence: TGCGCCAGCAGCCCGAATACACAGGGTATAGGCGAAAAACTGTTTTTT.